Presented here are 14 T cell receptor beta chains from one specimen sequenced in a study of post-analysis software for immune sequencing data. Study-level points and caveats: Several TRBV segments were more frequent in patients than controls; TRBV5-6, TRBV5-1 and TRBV20-1 belonged to this group.

For these TCRs, the target antigens are not known. Tagging with unique molecular identifiers was a feature of the TCR beta cDNA libraries. TCRdb analysed the PCR reads with MiXCR anew, one entry per CDR3 protein. The sample consists of approximately 250,000 distinct CDR3 sequences, 35% to 40% of them appearing once. The sequenced material came from blood. Source of these receptors: a girl under 18 with multiple sclerosis.

Of note for this clonotype: A much larger clone sits a single nucleotide away, making a read error possible. The chain employs TRBV6-1 and TRBJ2-1; 7 bases fit TRBD2. V lost 6 bases, J lost 10 bases, and 12 bases stayed unmatched. CDR1 and CDR2 from the germline V gene are MNHNS and SASEGT. The CDR3 totals 14 residues. CDR3 DNA sequence: TGTGCCAGCAGCCCTAGCGGACCCTCCTACGAGCAGTTCTTC. Protein product: CASSPSGPSYEQFF.

In this sample, this clonotype turned up many times. The CDR3 sequence is CSARDAAGGAHEQFF. CDR3 nucleotide sequence: TGCAGTGCTAGAGATGCTGCGGGGGGGGCCCATGAGCAGTTCTTC. The chain has TRBV20-1 and TRBJ2-1; TRBD2 agrees at 9 bases. The CDR3 has 15 residues. Unmatched junction bases numbered 8, after V lost 0 bases and J lost 8 bases. The germline V gene encodes CDR1 DFQATT and CDR2 SNEGSKA (reference sequence).

In this sample, this clonotype turned up many times. The gene calls are TRBV10-3 and TRBJ2-1, with D tentatively TRBD2 (5 bases). V lost 10 bases and J lost 6, with 16 bases in between. This CDR3 region has 13 residues. Looked up from germline, CDR1 is ENHRY and CDR2 is SYGVKD. In DNA, the CDR3 is TGTGCCAGCGGGCCGCTAACCGGCAATGAGCAGTTCTTC. Translated: CASGPLTGNEQFF.

The table lists this clonotype with many counts. The V and J genes are TRBV6-6 and TRBJ1-2; 7 bases line up with TRBD1. The V segment lost 5 bases and the J segment 1 base; nucleotides outside the gene matches: 4. Germline V CDR1 and CDR2: MNHNY, SVGAGI (reference sequence). This CDR3 comprises 14 residues. The CDR3 sequence is CASSQRQGNYGYTF. The CDR3 coding sequence is TGTGCCAGCAGTCAACGACAGGGTAACTATGGCTACACCTTC.

In its sample, this clonotype was seen many times. J is TRBJ2-5 and V is TRBV5-1, with a weak D call TRBD2 (6 bases). V shed 0 bases and J shed 5 bases, with 11 bases lying between them. Germline CDR1 is SGHRS and CDR2 is YFSETQ. The CDR3 runs to 14 residues. The CDR3 DNA reads as TGCGCCAGCAGCTTGGCCGGGCTAGCGGAGACCCAGTACTTC. Amino acids: CASSLAGLAETQYF.

This clonotype was recorded at least ten times. The J gene is TRBJ2-3, the V gene TRBV6-5; TRBD2 matches 14 bases. V shed 5 bases, J shed 6 bases, and the junction held 1 base outside the gene matches. Germline CDR1 and CDR2: MNHEY and SVGAGI. The CDR3 has 14 residues. The DNA for the CDR3 is TGTGCCAGCAGTCGACTAGCGGGGGGGGATACGCAGTATTTT. Translating gives CASSRLAGGDTQYF.

This clonotype was counted at least ten times. This rearrangement joins TRBV20-1 to TRBJ2-1, with D perhaps matching TRBD2 (5 bases). CDR1 and CDR2 from the germline V gene are DFQATT and SNEGSKA (reference sequence). This CDR3 contains 12 residues. CDR3 sequence: CHTRSAYNEQFF. CDR3 nucleotides: TGCCACACTAGGAGCGCCTACAATGAGCAGTTCTTC.

This clonotype was counted between two and nine times. This chain joins TRBV19 and TRBJ2-2; D uncertain. CDR3 length: 15 residues. Germline V lookup: CDR1 LNHDA, CDR2 SQIVND (reference sequence). With 4 bases removed from V and 1 base from J, the gap between germline ends came to 10 bases. The CDR3 loop reads CASSTPYKNTGELFF. The DNA for the CDR3 is TGTGCCAGTAGTACCCCCTACAAGAACACCGGGGAGCTGTTTTTT.

About this clonotype: Mismatch with germline at one junction end may stem from a read error. The CDR3 nucleotides are TGTGCCAGCTCTATCGACAGATCCCGCATGAACACTGAAACTTTCTTT. This encodes CASSIDRSRMNTETFF. The V and J genes are TRBV19 and TRBJ1-1, with a weak D call TRBD1 (5 bases). Germline-derived CDR1 and CDR2 are LNHDA and SQIVND (reference sequence). The CDR3 has 16 residues.

This clonotype was detected ten times or more. The genes are TRBV5-1 and TRBJ2-1; TRBD2 matches at 9 bases. J gave up 0 bases and V 2 bases, and 6 bases lay outside the gene matches. CDR3 size: 17 residues. Germline loops: CDR1 SGHRS, CDR2 YFSETQ. The CDR3 DNA reads TGCGCCAGCAGCTTATTTCTAGCGGGGAACTCCTACAATGAGCAGTTCTTC. It translates to CASSLFLAGNSYNEQFF.

This clonotype has a count of ten or more. CDR3 sequence reads: CASSQGLGDNEQFF. CDR3 coding DNA: TGCGCCAGCAGCCAGGGACTAGGGGACAATGAGCAGTTCTTC. This sequence joins TRBV4-1 and TRBJ2-1, with TRBD2 identical over 8 bases. Germline V gene data show CDR1 as MGHRA and CDR2 as YSYEKL. V lost 3 bases, J lost 5 bases, and 3 bases stayed unmatched. The CDR3 has 14 residues.

There are many counts of this clonotype. The chain carries TRBV5-1 and TRBJ2-1, with TRBD2 matching 8 bases. The CDR3 sequence is 17 residues long. V lost 0 bases, J lost 1 base, and 6 bases stayed unmatched. Looked up from germline, CDR1 is SGHRS and CDR2 is YFSETQ. CDR3 residues: CASSLAELAVSYNEQFF. In DNA form, the CDR3 reads TGCGCCAGCAGCTTGGCCGAACTAGCGGTTTCCTACAATGAGCAGTTCTTC.

This clonotype was detected only a few times. A much larger clone lies one base from this, so it may be a read error. This chain joins TRBV10-3 and TRBJ2-1; D is ambiguous. The better agreement between TRBJ2-7 and the DNA end casts doubt on the J call. This CDR3 region has 14 residues. Germline V gene sequence: CDR1 ENHRY, CDR2 SYGVKD. The CDR3 DNA reads TGTGCCATCAGTGAGTCGAGCTCCTACAATGAGCAGTACTTC. Its protein product is CAISESSSYNEQYF.

There are a few counts of this clonotype. With a much larger clone just one base away, this may be a read error. This chain joins TRBV10-3 and TRBJ2-3, with TRBD2 as a possible D gene (6 bases). The CDR3 consists of 14 residues. V was cut by 6 bases and J by 2 bases, with 12 bases left in between. The V gene's germline CDR1 is ENHRY and CDR2 SYGVKD. The CDR3 DNA sequence: TGTGCCATCAGGGGGGACTTCGTCACAGATACGCAGTATTTT. This sequence encodes CAIRGDFVTDTQYF.